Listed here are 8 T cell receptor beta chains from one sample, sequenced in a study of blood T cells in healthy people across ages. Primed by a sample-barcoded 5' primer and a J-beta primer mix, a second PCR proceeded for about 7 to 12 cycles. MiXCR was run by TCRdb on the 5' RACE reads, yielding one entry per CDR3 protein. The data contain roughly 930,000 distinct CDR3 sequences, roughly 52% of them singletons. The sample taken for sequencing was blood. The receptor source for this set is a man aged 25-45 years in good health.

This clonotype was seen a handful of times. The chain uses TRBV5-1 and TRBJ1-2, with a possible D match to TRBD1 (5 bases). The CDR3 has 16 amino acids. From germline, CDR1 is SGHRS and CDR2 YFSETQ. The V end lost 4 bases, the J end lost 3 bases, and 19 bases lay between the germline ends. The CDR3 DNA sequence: TGCGCCAGCAGCAAACACCGGGACTCCGACGACTATGGCTACACCTTC. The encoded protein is CASSKHRDSDDYGYTF.

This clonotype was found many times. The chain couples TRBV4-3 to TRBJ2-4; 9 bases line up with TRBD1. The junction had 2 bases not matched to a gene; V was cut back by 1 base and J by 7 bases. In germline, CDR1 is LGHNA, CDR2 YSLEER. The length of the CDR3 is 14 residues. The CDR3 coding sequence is TGCGCCAGCAGCCAAGGAGACAGGGGGAACATTCAGTACTTC. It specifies CASSQGDRGNIQYF.

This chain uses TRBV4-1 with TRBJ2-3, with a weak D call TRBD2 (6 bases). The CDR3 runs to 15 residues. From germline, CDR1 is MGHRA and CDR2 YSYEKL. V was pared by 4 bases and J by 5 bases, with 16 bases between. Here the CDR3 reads CASSPGGGKIDTQYF. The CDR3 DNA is TGCGCCAGCAGCCCTGGTGGGGGGAAGATAGATACGCAGTATTTT.

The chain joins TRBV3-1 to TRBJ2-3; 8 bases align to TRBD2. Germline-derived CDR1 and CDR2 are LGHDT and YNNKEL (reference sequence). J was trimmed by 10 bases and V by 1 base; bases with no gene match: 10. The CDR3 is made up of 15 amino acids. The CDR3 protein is CASSQGGSGGAPQYF. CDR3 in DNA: TGTGCCAGCAGCCAAGGGGGAAGCGGGGGCGCTCCGCAGTATTTT.

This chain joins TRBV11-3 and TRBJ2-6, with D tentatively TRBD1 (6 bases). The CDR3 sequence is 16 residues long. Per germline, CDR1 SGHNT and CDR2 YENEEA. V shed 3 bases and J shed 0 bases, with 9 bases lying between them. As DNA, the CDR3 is TGTGCCAGCAGCTTTTCAGGGGTCTCTGGGGCCAACGTCCTGACTTTC. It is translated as CASSFSGVSGANVLTF.

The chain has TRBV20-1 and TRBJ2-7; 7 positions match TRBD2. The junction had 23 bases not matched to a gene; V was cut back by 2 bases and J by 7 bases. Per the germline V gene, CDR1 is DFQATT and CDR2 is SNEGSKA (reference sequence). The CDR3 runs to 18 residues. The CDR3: CSARKWGKSGANYNEQYF. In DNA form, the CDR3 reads TGCAGTGCTAGAAAATGGGGGAAAAGCGGGGCAAACTACAATGAGCAGTACTTC.

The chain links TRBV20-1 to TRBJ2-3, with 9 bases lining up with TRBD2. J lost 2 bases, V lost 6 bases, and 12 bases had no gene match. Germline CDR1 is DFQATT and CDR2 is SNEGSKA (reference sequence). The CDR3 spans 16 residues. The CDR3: CSAHPPKRGDTDTQYF. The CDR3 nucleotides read TGCAGTGCCCATCCCCCCAAGCGGGGGGACACAGATACGCAGTATTTT.

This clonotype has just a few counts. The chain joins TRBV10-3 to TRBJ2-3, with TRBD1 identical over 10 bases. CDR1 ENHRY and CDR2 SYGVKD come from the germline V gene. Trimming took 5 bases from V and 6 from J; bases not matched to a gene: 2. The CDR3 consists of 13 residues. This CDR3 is CAISRTGGDTQYF. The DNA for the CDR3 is TGTGCCATCAGTCGGACAGGGGGGGATACGCAGTATTTT.